This TCR beta chain was recovered during a study of T cell repertoires in cytomegalovirus infection. TCRdb processed the reads anew with MiXCR; each CDR3 protein has one entry. Of about 680,000 distinct CDR3 sequences listed, approximately 25% are singletons. This CDR3 has 18 amino acids. Losses at the gene ends were 7 bases for V and 6 bases for J; bases not matched to a gene: 21. Per germline, CDR1 MGHDK and CDR2 SYGVNS. There are a few counts of this clonotype. The genes are TRBV25-1 and TRBJ2-3; TRBD2 matches at 8 bases. Sequenced input: CD8+ T cells from PBMCs. The sequence came from a human donor in good health (CMV status not recorded). Some clones in this sample may be carry-over from other donors' samples. The CDR3 sequence: CASTLPGPAGATTDTQYF. The CDR3 bases are TGTGCCAGCACTCTTCCCGGGCCAGCGGGGGCCACGACGGATACGCAGTATTTT.